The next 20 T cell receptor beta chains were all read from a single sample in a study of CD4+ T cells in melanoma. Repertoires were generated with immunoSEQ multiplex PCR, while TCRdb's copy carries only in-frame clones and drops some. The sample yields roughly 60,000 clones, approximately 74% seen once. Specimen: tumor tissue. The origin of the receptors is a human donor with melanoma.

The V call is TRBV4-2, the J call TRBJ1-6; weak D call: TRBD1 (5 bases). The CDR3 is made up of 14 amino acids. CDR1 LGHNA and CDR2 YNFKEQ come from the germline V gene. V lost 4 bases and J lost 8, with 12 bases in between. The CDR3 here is CASSPRTPYSPLHF. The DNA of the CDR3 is TGTGCCAGCAGCCCCCGGACACCTTATTCACCCCTCCACTTT.

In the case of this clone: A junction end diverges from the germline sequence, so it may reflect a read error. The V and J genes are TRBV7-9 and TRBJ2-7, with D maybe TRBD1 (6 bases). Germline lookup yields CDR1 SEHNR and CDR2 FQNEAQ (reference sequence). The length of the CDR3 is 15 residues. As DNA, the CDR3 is TGCGCCAGCAGCCAAGAATGGGACAAACTCTACGAGCAGTACTTC. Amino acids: CASSQEWDKLYEQYF.

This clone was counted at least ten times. CDR3 residues: CASSIFRAGNQPQHF. CDR3 coding DNA: TGTGCCAGTAGTATATTCAGGGCTGGCAATCAGCCCCAGCATTTT. The chain couples TRBV19 to TRBJ1-5, with TRBD1 as a possible D gene (5 bases). The CDR3 consists of 15 residues. From germline, CDR1 is LNHDA and CDR2 SQIVND (reference sequence). The V and J ends lost 2 bases and 2 bases respectively, with 10 bases between them.

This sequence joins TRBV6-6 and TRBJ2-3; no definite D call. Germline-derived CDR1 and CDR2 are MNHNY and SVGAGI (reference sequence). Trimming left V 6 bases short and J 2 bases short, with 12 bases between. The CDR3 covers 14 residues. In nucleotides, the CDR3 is TGTGCCAGCAGCCCCGGGCCCTCCACAGATACGCAGTATTTT. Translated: CASSPGPSTDTQYF.

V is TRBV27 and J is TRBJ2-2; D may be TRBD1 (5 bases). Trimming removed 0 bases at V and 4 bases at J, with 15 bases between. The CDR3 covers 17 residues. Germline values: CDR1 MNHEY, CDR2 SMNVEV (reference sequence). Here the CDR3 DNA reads TGTGCCAGCAGTTTATCGGGTCTCAGGGTGGGCACCGGGGAGCTGTTTTTT. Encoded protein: CASSLSGLRVGTGELFF.

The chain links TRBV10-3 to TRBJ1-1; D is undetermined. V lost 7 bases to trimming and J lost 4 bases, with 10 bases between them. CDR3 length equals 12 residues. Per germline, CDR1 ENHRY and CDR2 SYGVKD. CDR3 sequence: CAIKKEGTEAFF. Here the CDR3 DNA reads TGTGCCATCAAAAAAGAGGGCACTGAAGCTTTCTTT.

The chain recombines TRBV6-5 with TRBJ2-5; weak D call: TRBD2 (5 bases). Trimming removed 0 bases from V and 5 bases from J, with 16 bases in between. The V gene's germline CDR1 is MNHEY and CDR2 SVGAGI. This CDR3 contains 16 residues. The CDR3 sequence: CASSYSWRLSGETQYF. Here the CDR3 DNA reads TGTGCCAGCAGTTACTCGTGGAGGCTATCTGGGGAGACCCAGTACTTC.

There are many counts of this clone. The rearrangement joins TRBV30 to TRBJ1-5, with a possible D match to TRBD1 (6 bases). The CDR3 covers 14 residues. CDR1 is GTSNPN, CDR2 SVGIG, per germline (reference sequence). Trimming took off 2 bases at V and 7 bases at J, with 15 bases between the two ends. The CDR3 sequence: CAWSTGGETQPQHF. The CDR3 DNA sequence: TGTGCCTGGAGTACGGGGGGCGAAACGCAGCCCCAGCATTTT.

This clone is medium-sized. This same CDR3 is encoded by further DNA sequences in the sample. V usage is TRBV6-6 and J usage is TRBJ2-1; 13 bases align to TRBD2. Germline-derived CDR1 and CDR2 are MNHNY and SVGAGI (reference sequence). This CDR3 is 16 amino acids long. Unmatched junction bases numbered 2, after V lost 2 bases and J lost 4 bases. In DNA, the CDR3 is TGTGCCAGCAGTTACCGACTAGCGGGGGGATACAATGAGCAGTTCTTC. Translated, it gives CASSYRLAGGYNEQFF.

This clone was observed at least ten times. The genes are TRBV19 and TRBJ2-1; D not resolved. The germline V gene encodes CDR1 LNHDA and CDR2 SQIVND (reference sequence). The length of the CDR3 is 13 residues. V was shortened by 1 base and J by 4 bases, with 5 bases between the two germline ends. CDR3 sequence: CASSIGGYNEQFF. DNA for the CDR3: TGTGCCAGTAGTATAGGCGGTTACAATGAGCAGTTCTTC.

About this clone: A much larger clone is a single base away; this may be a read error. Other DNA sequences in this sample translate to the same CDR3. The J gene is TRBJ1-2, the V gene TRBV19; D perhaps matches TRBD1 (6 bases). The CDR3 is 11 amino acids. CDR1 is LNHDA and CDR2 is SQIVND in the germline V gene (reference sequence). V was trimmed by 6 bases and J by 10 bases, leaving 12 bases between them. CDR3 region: CASRTGLTYTF. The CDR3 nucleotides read TGTGCCAGTAGGACAGGCCTGACCTACACCTTC.

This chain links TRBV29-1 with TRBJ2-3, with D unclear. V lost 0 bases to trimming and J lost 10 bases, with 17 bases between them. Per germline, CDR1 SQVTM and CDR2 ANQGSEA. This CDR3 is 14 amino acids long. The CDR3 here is CSVEELLPLPAQYF. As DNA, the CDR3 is TGCAGCGTTGAAGAGCTGTTACCATTGCCTGCGCAGTATTTT.

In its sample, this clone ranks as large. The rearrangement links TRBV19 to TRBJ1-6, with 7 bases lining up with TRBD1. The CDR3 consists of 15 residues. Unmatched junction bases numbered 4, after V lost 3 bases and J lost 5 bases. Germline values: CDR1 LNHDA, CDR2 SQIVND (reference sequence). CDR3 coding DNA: TGTGCCAGTAGTATGCGCAGGGGGAATAATTCACCCCTCCACTTT. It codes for CASSMRRGNNSPLHF.

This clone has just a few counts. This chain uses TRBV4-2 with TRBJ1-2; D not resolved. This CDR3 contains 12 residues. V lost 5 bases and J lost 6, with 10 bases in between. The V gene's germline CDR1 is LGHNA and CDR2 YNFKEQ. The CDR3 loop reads CASSLSGDGYTF. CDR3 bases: TGTGCCAGCAGCTTGTCAGGTGATGGCTACACCTTC.

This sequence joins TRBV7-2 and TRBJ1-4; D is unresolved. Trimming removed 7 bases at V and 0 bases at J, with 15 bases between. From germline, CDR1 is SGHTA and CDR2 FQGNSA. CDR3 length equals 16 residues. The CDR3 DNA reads TGTGCCAGCACACGGGGAGGACCTGCAACTAATGAAAAACTGTTTTTT. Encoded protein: CASTRGGPATNEKLFF.

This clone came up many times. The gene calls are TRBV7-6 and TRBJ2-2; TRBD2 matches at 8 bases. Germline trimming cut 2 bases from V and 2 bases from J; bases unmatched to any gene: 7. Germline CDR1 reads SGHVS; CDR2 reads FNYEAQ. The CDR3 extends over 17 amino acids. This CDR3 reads CASSLFGGVRNTGELFF. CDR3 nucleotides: TGTGCCAGCAGCTTATTCGGGGGGGTTCGAAACACCGGGGAGCTGTTTTTT.

The CDR3 here is CASSDPGPGWGAPLHF. In DNA, the CDR3 is TGTGCCAGCAGTGATCCGGGACCGGGTTGGGGAGCACCCCTCCACTTT. The chain joins TRBV6-1 to TRBJ1-6, with a tentative D call TRBD1 (5 bases). The V end was cut by 3 bases, the J end by 11 bases, with 20 bases between. This CDR3 is built from 16 residues. Germline assignment: CDR1 MNHNS and CDR2 SASEGT.

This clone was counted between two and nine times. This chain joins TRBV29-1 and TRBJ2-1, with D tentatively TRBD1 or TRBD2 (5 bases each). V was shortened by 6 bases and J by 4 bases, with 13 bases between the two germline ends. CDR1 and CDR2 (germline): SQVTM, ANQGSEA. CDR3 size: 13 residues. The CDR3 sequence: CSVRDGIYNEQFF. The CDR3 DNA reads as TGCAGCGTGAGGGACGGAATTTACAATGAGCAGTTCTTC.

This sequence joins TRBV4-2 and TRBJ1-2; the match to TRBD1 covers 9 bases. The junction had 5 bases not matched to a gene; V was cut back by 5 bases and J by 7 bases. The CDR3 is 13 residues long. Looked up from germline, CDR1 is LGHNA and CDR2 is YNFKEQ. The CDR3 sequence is CASSLGTGSGYTF. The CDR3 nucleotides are TGTGCCAGCAGCTTGGGGACAGGGAGTGGCTACACCTTC.

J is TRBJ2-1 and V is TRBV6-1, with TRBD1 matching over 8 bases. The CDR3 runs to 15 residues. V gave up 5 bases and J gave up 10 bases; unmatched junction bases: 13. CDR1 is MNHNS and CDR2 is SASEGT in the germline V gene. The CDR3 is CASSSPGQAAREQFF. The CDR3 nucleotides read TGTGCCAGCAGTTCCCCGGGACAGGCGGCAAGGGAGCAGTTCTTC.